A selection of T cell receptor beta chains follows, all from one sample in a study of blood T cells in healthy people across ages. TCRdb called the 5' RACE reads again in MiXCR, with one record for every CDR3 protein. The table has 600,000 to 800,000 distinct CDR3 sequences, roughly 21% seen once. Input material: blood. These receptors originate from a man in his 70s in good health. Both conserved end residues are trimmed from each CDR3. Fields, in order: J gene, V gene, CDR3 protein.

NA TRBV20-1 SARVHHEQY
NA TRBV25-1 ASSEGSRYEQY
TRBJ2-7 TRBV5-1 ASSLAGSAYEQY
TRBJ1-5 TRBV27 ASSHQGAGQPQH
TRBJ2-5 TRBV27 ASSLVPGLAGGETQY
TRBJ2-5 TRBV5-1 ASSGGLADQETQY
TRBJ2-1 TRBV7-9 ASSSGLADSSYNEQF
TRBJ2-2 TRBV7-8 ASSPIGLAGPYTGELF
TRBJ2-1 TRBV20-1 SASTGESYNEQF
TRBJ1-5 TRBV28 ASSQYGDQPQH
TRBJ2-7 TRBV5-1 ASSSDRYEQY
TRBJ2-2 TRBV5-1 AGSPGIGAANTGELF
TRBJ1-4 TRBV6-6 ASGLRGQGGEKLF
NA TRBV7-8 ASSLGLFSYEQY
TRBJ2-5 TRBV6-6 ASSYSETWAGETQY
TRBJ1-4 TRBV5-1 ASSEGGEKLL
NA TRBV6-2/TRBV6-3 ASSSDPGDEQF
TRBJ2-1 TRBV20-1 SARNTEKYNEQF
TRBJ2-4 TRBV7-9 ASSLGGDPLRLAKNIQY
TRBJ2-1 TRBV20-1 SAAGTSFSEQF
TRBJ2-5 TRBV7-2 ASSPRRTSGGQETQY
TRBJ2-1 TRBV20-1 SARLYPGLAGESSYNEQF
TRBJ2-3 TRBV29-1 SVDLAGVGSTDTQY
NA TRBV12-3/TRBV12-4 ASSFGSGRYNEQF
TRBJ1-2 TRBV11-2 ASGQGVGYT
TRBJ2-1 TRBV28 ASSPTGTSNYEQF
TRBJ2-3 TRBV3-1 ASSQGSPDTQY